This T cell receptor beta chain was recorded in a study of shared clonotypes between healthy human individuals. Cells designated naive CD8 were CD45RO-negative and were positively selected for CCR7, with terminally differentiated effector memory CD45RA+ cells excluded. Assay used: immunoSEQ multiplex PCR; TCRdb lists only in-frame clones, some missing. The data hold millions of clones, with about 95% observed a single time. The receptor was isolated from a young man in good health. The sequencing sample was made of naive CD8+ T cells sorted from blood.

CDR3 in amino acids: CASSDGTGLKQYF. CDR3 nucleotide sequence: TGTGCCAGCAGTGATGGGACAGGGCTAAAGCAGTACTTC. This chain connects TRBV2 to TRBJ2-7; TRBD1 aligns across 9 bases. The J segment lost 8 bases and the V segment lost 3 bases, leaving 5 bases of the junction unmatched. The germline gives CDR1 SNHLY, CDR2 FYNNEI. This CDR3 has 13 amino acids.